The TCR beta chain described here comes from a study of blood T cell repertoires in COVID-19. Study-level information: From T cells, B-cell-depleted T cells, or PBMCs came the material, which was cDNA or gDNA.

Trimming took off 8 bases at V and 2 bases at J, with 13 bases between the two ends. This CDR3 region has 13 residues. Per germline, CDR1 MNHEY and CDR2 SVGAGI. TCRdb's table, derived via immunoSEQ multiplex PCR, lists solely in-frame clones and lacks some. There are under 300,000 clones in the sample; around nine tenths occur only once, and 1.5% to 2% lies in the top ten. The participants were between roughly 18 and 89 years old and came from some 23 US areas. This chain joins TRBV6-5 and TRBJ2-7, with D perhaps matching TRBD1 (6 bases). Sequenced: PBMCs or T cells enriched from blood (not recorded which). The clonotype was recovered from a woman between 45 and 60 years old who had recovered from COVID-19. CDR3 region: CASCPPGAYEQYF. In nucleotides, the CDR3 is TGTGCCAGCTGTCCTCCAGGGGCCTACGAGCAGTACTTC.